The rows below give T cell receptor beta chains drawn from one sample of a study of OX40 agonist ivuxolimab in advanced cancers. Assay used: immunoSEQ multiplex PCR; TCRdb lists only in-frame clones, some missing. This table holds roughly 100,000 clones, roughly 87% found once. Sequencing was performed on CD4+ or CD8+ T cells sorted from blood, taken in a trial of the OX40 agonist ivuxolimab. The receptors here all came from an adult with an advanced solid tumor such as melanoma, head and neck, liver or kidney cancer. Each CDR3 is given with its conserved first and last residue.

j_call	v_call	cdr3_aa
TRBJ1-6	TRBV7-3	CASSLRGARASPLHF
TRBJ1-1	TRBV5-6	CASSPRQARGPPFGIEAFF
TRBJ1-4	TRBV18	CASSTLGNEKLFF
TRBJ1-3	TRBV30	CAWGGDPPGNTIYF
TRBJ2-1	TRBV5-1	CASGREASGYNEQFF
TRBJ2-5	TRBV7-2	CASSTPGLAGEETQYF
TRBJ2-5	TRBV6-6	CASRSIAGGNQETQYF
TRBJ2-4	TRBV9	CASSGGGPAKNIQYF
TRBJ2-5	TRBV4-3	CASSQGANLKETQYF
TRBJ1-2	TRBV10-2	CASSGQIVYGYTF
TRBJ1-3	TRBV5-1	CASSLGRGQGNTIYF
TRBJ1-4	TRBV7-9	CASSDRAEKLFF
TRBJ1-1	TRBV5-4	CASSLGQGEAFF
TRBJ1-4	TRBV11-2	CASSLAGQGGKLFF
TRBJ1-2	TRBV30	CAWSHRGGHYGYTF
TRBJ1-2	TRBV30	CAWRSRQGGKGYTF
TRBJ2-1	TRBV20-1	CSATNSNEQFF
TRBJ1-2	TRBV5-1	CASSLDGTGPYGYTF
TRBJ1-4	TRBV5-5	CASSTIRAEDEKLFF
TRBJ1-5	TRBV7-9	CASSPSGGNNQPQHF
TRBJ2-5	TRBV7-2	CASSLGRAQETQYF
TRBJ2-7	TRBV6-5	CASSYSRVAYEQYF
TRBJ2-1	TRBV19	CASSDAGVLYNEQFF
TRBJ2-5	TRBV9	CASSVGEGRETQYF
TRBJ1-5	TRBV27	CASSSPPRTASNQPQHF
TRBJ1-3	TRBV6-5	CASSYSPGRSGNTIYF